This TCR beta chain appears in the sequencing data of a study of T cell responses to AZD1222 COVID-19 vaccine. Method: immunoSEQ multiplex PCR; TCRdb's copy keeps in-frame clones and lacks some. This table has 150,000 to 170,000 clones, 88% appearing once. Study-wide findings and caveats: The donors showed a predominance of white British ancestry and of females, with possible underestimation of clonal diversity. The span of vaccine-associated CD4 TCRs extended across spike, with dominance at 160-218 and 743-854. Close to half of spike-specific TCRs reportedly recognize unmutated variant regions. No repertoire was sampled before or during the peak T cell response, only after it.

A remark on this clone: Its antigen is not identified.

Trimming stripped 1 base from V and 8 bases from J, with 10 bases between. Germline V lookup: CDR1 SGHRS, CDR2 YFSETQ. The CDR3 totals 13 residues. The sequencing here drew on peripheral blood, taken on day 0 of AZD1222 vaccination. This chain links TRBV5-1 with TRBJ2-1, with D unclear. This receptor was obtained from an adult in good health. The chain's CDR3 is CASSLLSSYEQFF. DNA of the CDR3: TGCGCCAGCAGCTTGCTAAGCAGCTATGAGCAGTTCTTC.